This T cell receptor beta chain was profiled in a study of OX40 agonist ivuxolimab in advanced cancers. Measured with immunoSEQ multiplex PCR; TCRdb has only the in-frame clones, and not every one. Counted here are more than 45,000 clones, 75% to 85% occurring once; the ten biggest clones make up approximately 1.1%. The trim removed 8 bases at V and 7 bases at J, leaving 9 bases unmatched. The CDR3 runs 14 residues. CDR1 and CDR2 (germline): SEHNR, FQNEAQ (reference sequence). The receptor was derived from an adult with an advanced solid tumor such as melanoma, head and neck, liver or kidney cancer. Sequenced material: CD4+ or CD8+ T cells sorted from blood, taken in a trial of the OX40 agonist ivuxolimab. The J gene is TRBJ2-3, the V gene TRBV7-9; 10 nucleotides align to TRBD1. The CDR3 spells CASAGTGVFNTQYF. The CDR3 bases are TGTGCCAGCGCCGGGACAGGGGTTTTTAATACGCAGTATTTT.